This T cell receptor (beta chain) was documented in a study of T-cell reconstitution after alpha-beta-depleted transplantation in children. Study-wide results and limits: When one year had passed after transplant, most T-cell counts and diversity came from newly produced T cells. After transplant, at about two months, alpha-beta T cells were reportedly derived from several hundred expanded graft clones. Some patients owed their high day-60 TCRbeta diversity to surviving recipient T cells and thymic progenitors.

The V segment lost 3 bases and the J segment 2 bases; nucleotides outside the gene matches: 4. Germline V lookup: CDR1 SEHNR, CDR2 FQNEAQ (reference sequence). The CDR3 spans 16 residues. As for this clonotype: What it binds is not known.

Preparing the TCRbeta library involved the use of unique molecular identifiers. From the PCR reads, TCRdb called clonotypes with MiXCR, one entry per CDR3 protein. Among about 900,000 distinct CDR3 sequences listed, less than 30% were seen once. The chain combines TRBV7-9 with TRBJ2-1; the match to TRBD1 covers 10 bases. The sequencing here drew on PBMCs, mostly from graft donor cells, taken 360 days after TCRalphabeta/CD19-depleted stem cell transplant. The sequence was obtained from a boy younger than two who had a stem cell transplant for SCID, so the T cells may come from the graft donor. This CDR3 is CASSFTGTGAYNEQFF. In DNA form, the CDR3 reads TGTGCCAGCAGCTTTACCGGGACAGGGGCCTACAATGAGCAGTTCTTC.